Listed here is a single T cell receptor beta chain. The authors' processing: The authors estimated nucleated cell counts from reference gene primer amplification. This table comes from immunoSEQ multiplex PCR, and its TCRdb copy is limited to in-frame clones, with some not included. The DNA gave D and trimming, while V, J and clone size come from that table. The sample consists of 36,000 or so clones, around nine tenths of them appearing once. The entry originates in a study of blood T cell repertoires in COVID-19. Study-wide context: Samples of COVID-19 (acute and convalescent) were obtained from the United States, Italy and Spain. Sources were T cells, B-cell-depleted T cells, or PBMCs; the material itself was cDNA or gDNA.

The receptor was isolated from a human donor in a cohort sampled during active COVID-19. The specimen sequenced was peripheral blood.

The CDR3 DNA is TGCGCCAGCAGCTTGGTGACAGTTGGGAACACTGAAGCTTTCTTT. Its protein is CASSLVTVGNTEAFF. This sequence joins TRBV5-1 and TRBJ1-1; D is perhaps TRBD1 (5 bases). Germline V gives CDR1 SGHRS, CDR2 YFSETQ. The CDR3 has 15 amino acids. Trimming took 0 bases from V and 1 from J, leaving 10 bases between them.